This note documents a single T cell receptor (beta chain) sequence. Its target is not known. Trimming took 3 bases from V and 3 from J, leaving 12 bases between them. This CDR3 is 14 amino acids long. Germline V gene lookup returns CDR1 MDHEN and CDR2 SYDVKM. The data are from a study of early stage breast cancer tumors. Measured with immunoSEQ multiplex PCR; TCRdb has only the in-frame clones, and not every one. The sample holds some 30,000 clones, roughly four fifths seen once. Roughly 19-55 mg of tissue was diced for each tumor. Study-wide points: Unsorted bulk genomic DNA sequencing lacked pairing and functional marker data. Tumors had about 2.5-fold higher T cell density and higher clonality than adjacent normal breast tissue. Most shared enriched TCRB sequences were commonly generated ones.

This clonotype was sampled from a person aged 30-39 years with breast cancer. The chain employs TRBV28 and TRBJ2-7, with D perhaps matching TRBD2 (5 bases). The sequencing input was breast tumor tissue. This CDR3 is CASSFASGIYEQYF. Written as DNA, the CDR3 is TGTGCCAGCAGTTTCGCGAGCGGAATCTACGAGCAGTACTTC.